This T cell receptor (beta chain) was documented in a study of beta chain features in type 1 diabetes. Study findings and constraints: Across patients, naive, central memory and Treg TCRB repertoires exhibited apparently greater similarity than was observed across healthy donors. Type 1 diabetes patients had moderately but significantly shorter TCRB CDR3s in all four CD4+ subsets. Type 1 diabetes patients had VDJ junctions that carried fewer insertions and more deletions.

V was cut by 4 bases and J by 7 bases, with 14 bases left in between. Germline lookup yields CDR1 LGHNA and CDR2 YNFKEQ. The length of the CDR3 is 14 residues. About this clone: Its antigen is still unknown.

Expressed TCRB transcripts were sequenced because the isolated RNA had all been reverse transcribed beforehand. The assay was immunoSEQ multiplex PCR, and TCRdb's table has in-frame clones only and misses some. The profile shows around 500,000 clones, about an eighth of them singletons. The rearrangement uses TRBV4-2 and TRBJ2-4; possibly TRBD2 for D (5 bases). The clonotype comes from a woman between 18 and 29 years old in good health. The sample taken for sequencing was naive CD4+ T cells from blood. As DNA, the CDR3 is TGTGCCAGCAGCCCCTCCCGGGGTGGGAACATTCAGTACTTC. Translation: CASSPSRGGNIQYF.